The sequence of this T cell receptor (beta chain) was determined in a study of cytomegalovirus exposure and HLA in healthy donors. Trimming removed 4 bases from V and 5 bases from J; junction bases left unmatched: 5. The germline V gene has CDR1 SQVTM and CDR2 ANQGSEA. The CDR3 length is 15 residues. TCRdb keeps only in-frame clones here, not all; method: immunoSEQ multiplex PCR. The sample contains 200,000 to 250,000 clones, over 65% of which appear only once. The source material was PBMCs. The sequence came from a woman aged 18-29 years in good health and CMV-seronegative. The J gene is TRBJ2-5, the V gene TRBV29-1; 15 positions match TRBD2. The CDR3 sequence: CSVASGTSGGETQYF. The CDR3 DNA is TGCAGCGTTGCATCCGGGACTAGCGGGGGGGAGACCCAGTACTTC.